This T cell receptor (beta chain) originates from a study of blood T cell repertoires in COVID-19. At the level of the study: Donors in the United States, Italy and Spain gave samples during acute or convalescent COVID-19.

From germline, CDR1 is SGDLS and CDR2 YYNGEE. J was trimmed by 9 bases and V by 0 bases; bases with no gene match: 8. This CDR3 has 15 residues. Some clones are missing from TCRdb's copy, which holds only in-frame ones; the method was immunoSEQ multiplex PCR. This table has tens of thousands of clones, roughly four fifths appearing once. The sample consisted of peripheral blood. The chain has TRBV9 and TRBJ2-1; the match to TRBD2 covers 8 bases. This TCR was recovered from a woman aged 55-70 years with acute or convalescent COVID-19. This CDR3 is CASSVAGGSKVEQFF. In DNA form, the CDR3 reads TGTGCCAGCAGCGTAGCGGGGGGGAGTAAGGTTGAGCAGTTCTTC.